The rows below give T cell receptor beta chains drawn from one sample of a study of shared clonotypes between healthy human individuals. Only in-frame clones appear in the TCRdb table, and some are missing; sequencing was by immunoSEQ multiplex PCR. The sample lists roughly 480,000 clones, 79% occurring once. The sequenced sample was PBMCs. The source of these receptors is a middle-aged woman in good health. Some clones in this sample may be carry-over from other donors' samples. The CDR3 runs from the conserved cysteine through the conserved F or W. The D gene is left open where the match is weak. Not every row has a clone size; where given, it reads once, few, many or a size class.

>NA|13|NA|TRBJ2-5|TRBV19
TGTGCCAGTAGCTCGGTGGGCGGGGAGACCCAGTACTTC
CASSSVGGETQYF
>TRBD1|19|NA|TRBJ2-7|TRBV7-7
TGTGCCAGCAGCTTAGCGGTGAGAACAGGGGGACTGGGGTCCTACGAGCAGTACTTC
CASSLAVRTGGLGSYEQYF
>TRBD2|14|NA|TRBJ2-1|TRBV7-8
TGTGCCAGCAGCTTTAAGGGAGGGGTCAATGAGCAGTTCTTC
CASSFKGGVNEQFF
>NA|16|NA|TRBJ1-2|TRBV5-1
TGCGCCAGCAGCTTGGGTCTAGGTTCAGCTAACTATGGCTACACCTTC
CASSLGLGSANYGYTF
>NA|15|NA|TRBJ2-2|TRBV15
TGTGCCACCAGCGATCCCGGGAGAGGGCCCGGGGAGCTGTTTTTT
CATSDPGRGPGELFF
>TRBD2|14|NA|TRBJ2-5|TRBV5-1
TGCGCCAGCAGCTTGGTCGGGAGGGGGGAGACCCAGTACTTC
CASSLVGRGETQYF
>TRBD2|17|NA|TRBJ2-1|TRBV30
TGTGCCTGGAGGAGGCCGGGACTAGCGGACAAATACAATGAGCAGTTCTTC
CAWRRPGLADKYNEQFF
>TRBD1|14|NA|TRBJ2-7|TRBV5-1
TGCGCCAGCAGCTGGACAGGGGGATCCTACGAGCAGTACTTC
CASSWTGGSYEQYF
>NA|14|NA|TRBJ2-5|TRBV28
TGTGCCAGCAGTTTTTATAGCGGACAAGAGACCCAGTACTTC
CASSFYSGQETQYF
>TRBD1|16|NA|TRBJ2-1|TRBV18
TGTGCCAGCTCAGCGACAGGGGGCTTCTCCTACAATGAGCAGTTCTTC
CASSATGGFSYNEQFF
>TRBD1|13|NA|TRBJ2-5|TRBV19
TGTGCCAGTAGTATTGGACAGGTAGAGACCCAGTACTTC
CASSIGQVETQYF
>TRBD1|14|NA|TRBJ1-1|TRBV11-1
TGTGCCAGCAGCCCGACAGGGTTGAACACTGAAGCTTTCTTT
CASSPTGLNTEAFF
>NA|16|NA|TRBJ2-1|TRBV5-1
TGCGCCAGCAGCAACTTCGGGGTAAGCTCCTACAATGAGCAGTTCTTC
CASSNFGVSSYNEQFF
>NA|11|NA|TRBJ1-2|TRBV30
TGTGCCTGGAGTTTGAGCTATGGCTACACCTTC
CAWSLSYGYTF
>NA|17|NA|TRBJ1-1|TRBV7-9
TGTGCCAGCAGCTTAGCCCCTGGGGTAGGACAGAACACTGAAGCTTTCTTT
CASSLAPGVGQNTEAFF
>NA|16|NA|TRBJ2-1|TRBV5-6
TGTGCCAGCAGCTCCGACGGGACTCCAGCCCACAATGAGCAGTTCTTC
CASSSDGTPAHNEQFF
>TRBD1|15|NA|TRBJ2-7|TRBV2
TGTGCCAGCAGTGAAGGGGGGACAGGGCACCACGAGCAGTACTTC
CASSEGGTGHHEQYF
>NA|15|few|TRBJ2-7|TRBV4-1
TGCGCCAGCAGCCCCCCGGTCTGGTTTGGCTACGAGCAGTACTTC
CASSPPVWFGYEQYF
>TRBD1|17|NA|TRBJ2-7|TRBV10-3
TGTGCCATCAGCCCCACCGGTGGGCAGGGGGCGGCCTACGAGCAGTACTTC
CAISPTGGQGAAYEQYF
>NA|16|NA|TRBJ2-6|TRBV27
TGTGCCAGCAGTTTACAGGCCGGGGATGGGGCCAACGTCCTGACTTTC
CASSLQAGDGANVLTF
>NA|15|NA|TRBJ1-1|TRBV6-1
TGTGCCAGCAGGGGGGCGGGGACAAGGAACACTGAAGCTTTCTTT
CASRGAGTRNTEAFF
>NA|17|NA|TRBJ1-6|TRBV10-3
TGTGCCACGCTCCCTGGGGCCGGGGCTCTGGATAATTCACCCCTCCACTTT
CATLPGAGALDNSPLHF
>NA|13|NA|TRBJ2-7|TRBV7-3
TGTGCCAGCAGCTTAAGTTCAGACTACGAGCAGTACTTC
CASSLSSDYEQYF
>NA|12|NA|TRBJ1-2|TRBV28
NA
CASSPSGRAYTF
>TRBD2|19|NA|TRBJ2-2|TRBV9
TGTGCCAGCAGCGTGGGATCCCTCATAGCGGGAGGGTCCACCGGGGAGCTGTTTTTT
CASSVGSLIAGGSTGELFF
>NA|12|few|TRBJ1-3|TRBV19
TGTGCCAGTAACTTCCTTGGAAACACCATATATTTT
CASNFLGNTIYF
>TRBD1|16|NA|TRBJ1-5|TRBV19
TGTGCCAGTAGTGTTGGGACAGGGAGGGCCGGTCAGCCCCAGCATTTT
CASSVGTGRAGQPQHF
>NA|14|NA|TRBJ2-7|TRBV18
TGTGCCAGCTCACCACCGGCGGAGGCCTACGAGCAGTACTTC
CASSPPAEAYEQYF
>NA|15|NA|TRBJ2-7|TRBV7-9
TGTGCCAGCAGCACCCGGGGCCACGGGGGTTACGAGCAGTACTTC
CASSTRGHGGYEQYF
>NA|14|NA|TRBJ2-2|TRBV19
TGTGCCAGTCGGGGCGGCGCGAACACCGGGGAGCTGTTTTTT
CASRGGANTGELFF
>NA|12|NA|TRBJ2-7|TRBV30
TGTGCCTGGAGTCGGCAGGATAGCCTTGGACACTTC
CAWSRQDSLGHF
>TRBD1|15|NA|TRBJ2-1|TRBV10-3
TGTGCCATCAGTGAGCCGGGACAGGGTGGCAATGAGCAGTTCTTC
CAISEPGQGGNEQFF
>TRBD1|16|NA|TRBJ2-6|TRBV28
TGTGCCAGCAGTTTTTCAGGGGGTGCTGGGGCCAACGTCCTGACTTTC
CASSFSGGAGANVLTF
>NA|13|NA|TRBJ2-7|TRBV29-1
TGCAGCGTTGAGGACACCCTGTCCTACGAGCAGTACTTC
CSVEDTLSYEQYF
>TRBD1|13|NA|TRBJ2-1|TRBV14
TGTGCCAGCAGCCGGACAGGGGGCACTGAGCAGTTCTTC
CASSRTGGTEQFF
>TRBD1|20|NA|TRBJ2-2|TRBV28
TGTGCCAGCAGTTTCCCCCGGGACAGGGCTCACACTATGAACACCGGGGAGCTGTTTTTT
CASSFPRDRAHTMNTGELFF
>TRBD2|15|NA|TRBJ2-7|TRBV28
TGTGCCAGCAGATTGGGACTAGCGGGAGTAAACGAGCAGTACTTC
CASRLGLAGVNEQYF
>TRBD2|15|NA|TRBJ2-7|TRBV6-1
TGTGCCAGCAGTGAAGGGGGTGCTAGCGGGTACGAGCAGTACTTC
CASSEGGASGYEQYF
>TRBD1|15|NA|TRBJ2-7|TRBV23-1
TGCGCCAGCAGTCAAATCCCCGGGACAGGATACGAGCAGTACTTC
CASSQIPGTGYEQYF
>TRBD2|14|NA|TRBJ2-3|TRBV2
TGTGCCAGCAGTGAAGCGCTAGCCGGGGGGACGCAGTATTTT
CASSEALAGGTQYF
>NA|16|NA|TRBJ2-5|TRBV27
TGTGCCAGCAGGGGGAGAAAAGCAGGTATTCAAGAGACCCAGTACTTC
CASRGRKAGIQETQYF
>NA|13|NA|TRBJ1-2|TRBV7-2
TGTGCCAGCAGCCAATCCTCTTGGCGTGGCTACACCTTC
CASSQSSWRGYTF
>NA|14|NA|TRBJ2-3|TRBV7-2
TGTGCCAGCAGCTTAGGGAGAAGTAAGGATACGCAGTATTTT
CASSLGRSKDTQYF
>TRBD2|15|few|TRBJ2-3|TRBV7-9
TGTGCCAGCAGCTCCTTAGCGGGAGGGGTAGATACGCAGTATTTT
CASSSLAGGVDTQYF
>NA|16|NA|TRBJ2-7|TRBV5-4
TGTGCCAGCAGCTTGGTTCCCAGGGCGACGACTTACGAGCAGTACTTC
CASSLVPRATTYEQYF
>NA|13|NA|TRBJ2-1|TRBV29-1
TGCAGCGTTGAGAAGAGCTCCTACAATGAGCAGTTCTTC
CSVEKSSYNEQFF
>TRBD2|16|NA|TRBJ2-7|TRBV19
TGTGCCAGTAGTATGCGACTAGCGGGAAGGCTCGGCGAGCAGTACTTC
CASSMRLAGRLGEQYF
>NA|12|NA|TRBJ1-4|TRBV7-8
TGTGCCAGCAGCTCCCCGGGCGAAAAACTGTTTTTT
CASSSPGEKLFF
>NA|16|few|TRBJ2-2|TRBV4-2
TGTGCCAGCAGCCAAGATAAGGGGGGCCTGGCCGGGGAGCTGTTTTTT
CASSQDKGGLAGELFF
>TRBD2|16|once|TRBJ2-7|TRBV5-4
TGTGCCAGCAGCTTGGCCGGGACTAGCGGATACTACGAGCAGTACTTC
CASSLAGTSGYYEQYF
>NA|13|NA|TRBJ1-1|TRBV11-2
TGTGCCAGCAGCGGCCAGATCAACACTGAAGCTTTCTTT
CASSGQINTEAFF
>NA|14|NA|TRBJ2-6|TRBV5-1
TGCGCCAGCAGCTTTTCCTCTGGGGCCAACGTCCTGACTTTC
CASSFSSGANVLTF
>TRBD2|15|NA|TRBJ2-7|TRBV6-5
TGTGCCAGCAGTACTGGACTAGCGGGAGTCGCCGAGCAGTACTTC
CASSTGLAGVAEQYF
>TRBD1|16|NA|TRBJ2-2|TRBV6-4
TGTGCCAGCAGTGACGCGGACAGGGGGCATAGCGGGGAGCTGTTTTTT
CASSDADRGHSGELFF
>TRBD1|13|NA|TRBJ2-1|TRBV15
TGTGCCACCAGCAGGGACAGGGTAAATGAGCAGTTCTTC
CATSRDRVNEQFF